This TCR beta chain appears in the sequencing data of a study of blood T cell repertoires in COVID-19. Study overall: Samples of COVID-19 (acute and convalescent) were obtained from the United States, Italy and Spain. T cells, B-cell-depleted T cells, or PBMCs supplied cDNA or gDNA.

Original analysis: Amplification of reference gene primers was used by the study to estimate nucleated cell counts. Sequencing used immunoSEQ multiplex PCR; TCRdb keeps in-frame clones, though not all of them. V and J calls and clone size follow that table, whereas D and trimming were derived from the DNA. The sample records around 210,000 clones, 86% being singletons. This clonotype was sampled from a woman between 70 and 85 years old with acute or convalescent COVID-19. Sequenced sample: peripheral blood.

In DNA, the CDR3 is TGTGCCAGCAGTTTCCCGGGCAGGGGTGGCTACACCTTC. It is translated as CASSFPGRGGYTF. This rearrangement joins TRBV27 to TRBJ1-2; perhaps TRBD1 as D (6 bases). The CDR3 has 13 residues. Trimming removed 3 bases from V and 7 bases from J, with 12 bases in between. Germline V gene lookup returns CDR1 MNHEY and CDR2 SMNVEV (reference sequence).